The entry below describes one T cell receptor (beta chain). Its target is unknown. The data derive from a study of CD8 T cells in Susac syndrome. Study conclusions and caveats: The study admitted that it had a relatively small number of individuals in its TCR sequencing and HLA analysis.

With random hexamers, reverse transcription was performed on roughly 0.5 to 1 ug of RNA. Amplification of TCR beta CDR3 was carried out by immunoSEQ multiplex PCR, which covered 54 Vbeta and 13 Jbeta segments. TCRdb re-analysed the immunoSEQ multiplex PCR reads in MiXCR, keeping a single row per CDR3 protein. The sample includes over 200,000 distinct CDR3 sequences, more than 85% of them seen just once. Sequencing of TCR beta was performed on blood CD8+ T cells and on blood CD4+ T cells. Trimming stripped 1 base from V and 5 bases from J, with 10 bases between. The CDR3 sequence is 13 residues long. Germline lookup yields CDR1 GTSNPN and CDR2 SVGIG (reference sequence).

The chain uses TRBV30 and TRBJ2-3; D remains ambiguous. The sequenced sample was CD4+ T cells from PBMCs. This clonotype originated in a human donor with multiple sclerosis. CDR3 DNA sequence: TGTGCCTGGAGTGGGGGTTCGGGAGATACGCAGTATTTT. Amino acid sequence: CAWSGGSGDTQYF.